Following are 21 T cell receptor beta chains from one sample sequenced in a study of blood T cell repertoires in COVID-19. The table came from immunoSEQ multiplex PCR; TCRdb's copy has only in-frame clones and leaves some out. Among under 300,000 clones listed, about 88% were seen once. Sequenced material: peripheral blood. These TCRs come from a woman aged 40 to 50 who had recovered from COVID-19.

V and J are TRBV3-1 (or the pseudogene TRBV3-2) and TRBJ2-2, with 11 bases that match TRBD2. Looked up from germline, CDR1 is LGHDT and CDR2 is YNNKEL (reference sequence). The CDR3 is made up of 17 amino acids. With V trimmed by 1 base and J by 5 bases, 6 bases remained unmatched. The CDR3 protein is CASSQARLAGKTGELFF. The CDR3, as DNA: TGTGCCAGCAGCCAAGCCCGACTAGCGGGAAAGACCGGGGAGCTGTTTTTT.

The CDR3 sequence is CAWSVTGRTNEKLFF. CDR3 nucleotide sequence: TGTGCCTGGAGCGTGACAGGGAGGACTAATGAAAAACTGTTTTTT. The rearrangement uses TRBV30 and TRBJ1-4; 7 nucleotides align to TRBD1. V dropped 3 bases and J dropped 2; count of bases not matched to a gene: 6. The CDR3 is 15 residues long. Germline V gene data show CDR1 as GTSNPN and CDR2 as SVGIG (reference sequence).

This chain uses TRBV7-6 with TRBJ2-3, with a possible D match to TRBD2 (6 bases). Germline-derived CDR1 and CDR2 are SGHVS and FNYEAQ. There are 16 residues in the CDR3. V lost 0 bases to trimming and J lost 0 bases, with 10 bases between them. The CDR3, as DNA: TGTGCCAGCAGCTTAGCGCCCAGCGGGAGCACAGATACGCAGTATTTT. Its translation is CASSLAPSGSTDTQYF.

This chain uses TRBV18 with TRBJ1-1, with D possibly TRBD1 on 6 matching bases. Per the germline V gene, CDR1 is KGHSH and CDR2 is LQKENI. The CDR3 length is 15 residues. Trimming removed 0 bases at V and 1 base at J, with 9 bases between. The CDR3 is CASSPPFRGNTEAFF. The CDR3 DNA reads as TGTGCCAGCTCACCACCGTTCAGGGGGAACACTGAAGCTTTCTTT.

The CDR3 region is CASSPGAGQGHNEQFF. The DNA for the CDR3 is TGTGCCAGCAGCCCCGGGGCGGGACAGGGCCACAATGAGCAGTTCTTC. This chain uses TRBV21-1 with TRBJ2-1; TRBD1 is the table's D call and was not checked against the DNA. TRBV21-1 is described as a pseudogene. This CDR3 is built from 16 residues.

This clone appeared a few times. The chain couples TRBV7-9 to TRBJ1-2, with D uncertain. Germline V gene lookup returns CDR1 SEHNR and CDR2 FQNEAQ (reference sequence). The V and J ends lost 1 base and 4 bases respectively, with 16 bases between them. The CDR3 contains 16 residues. CDR3 sequence: CASSLGGGRISYGYTF. Written as DNA, the CDR3 is TGTGCCAGCAGCTTAGGAGGCGGAAGAATCTCCTATGGCTACACCTTC.

This chain links TRBV18 with TRBJ2-1; D is perhaps TRBD2 (5 bases). V lost 2 bases and J lost 9, with 20 bases in between. The CDR3 is made up of 16 amino acids. Germline values: CDR1 KGHSH, CDR2 LQKENI. Here the CDR3 DNA reads TGTGCCAGCTCACCAAGGGCTAGCCAAAGCGCCGGTGAGCAGTTCTTC. It translates to CASSPRASQSAGEQFF.

The chain has TRBV6-5 and TRBJ1-2; 7 nucleotides line up with TRBD1. Germline-derived CDR1 and CDR2 are MNHEY and SVGAGI. V lost 7 bases, J lost 7 bases, and 9 bases stayed unmatched. This CDR3 contains 13 residues. The CDR3 sequence: CASTHGPGGGYTF. CDR3 nucleotide sequence: TGTGCCAGCACCCACGGGCCAGGGGGTGGCTACACCTTC.

The chain employs TRBV7-2 and TRBJ2-1; D may be TRBD2 (6 bases). The CDR3 consists of 14 residues. Trimming left V 5 bases short and J 9 bases short, with 17 bases between. Looked up from germline, CDR1 is SGHTA and CDR2 is FQGNSA. Written as DNA, the CDR3 is TGTGCCAGCAGCCCGGGGTCTCTGGGGGGTGAGCAGTTCTTC. This encodes CASSPGSLGGEQFF.

J is TRBJ1-6 and V is TRBV19; 11 positions match TRBD1. This CDR3 is 13 amino acids long. The trim removed 8 bases at V and 10 bases at J, leaving 4 bases unmatched. Germline V gene lookup returns CDR1 LNHDA and CDR2 SQIVND (reference sequence). CDR3 in DNA: TGTGCCAGTTCGGACAGGGGGCGATCACCCCTCCACTTT. Its translation: CASSDRGRSPLHF.

This clone was seen a handful of times. The chain couples TRBV23-1 to TRBJ2-7; perhaps TRBD1 as D (5 bases). TRBV23-1 is an ORF for which the function is uncertain. The CDR3 contains 14 residues. V shed 0 bases and J shed 7 bases, with 13 bases lying between them. The CDR3 is CASSQSRQGMEQYV. The CDR3 DNA reads as TGCGCCAGCAGTCAATCGCGGCAGGGCATGGAGCAGTACGTC.

The rearrangement joins TRBV9 to TRBJ2-5, with D possibly matching TRBD1 (5 bases). The ends were cut back, 0 bases at V and 9 bases at J, with 12 bases in the middle. CDR1 and CDR2 (germline): SGDLS, YYNGEE. The length of the CDR3 is 13 residues. CDR3: CASSVGGGAAQYF. Here the CDR3 DNA reads TGTGCCAGCAGCGTAGGGGGTGGGGCGGCCCAGTACTTC.

This chain links TRBV11-3 with TRBJ2-2; the D gene is possibly TRBD1 (7 bases). The CDR3 sequence is 15 residues long. V shed 8 bases and J shed 6 bases, with 19 bases lying between them. Germline CDR1 and CDR2: SGHNT and YENEEA. The CDR3, as DNA: TGTGCCAGCTCCCAGGGGGGACTGGTCGCCGGGGAGCTGTTTTTT. Residues: CASSQGGLVAGELFF. Full variable domain (missing parts from reference TRBV11-3 and TRBJ2-2): EAGVVQSPRYKIIEKKQPVAFWCNPISGHNTLYWYLQNLGQGPELLIRYENEEAVDDSQLPKDRFSAERLKGVDSTLKIQPAELGDSAVYLCASSQGGLVAGELFFGEGSRLTVL.

This clone showed up just a few times. The chain combines TRBV19 with TRBJ2-1; 15 bases match TRBD2. The CDR3 loop spans 16 amino acids. In germline, CDR1 is LNHDA, CDR2 SQIVND (reference sequence). The V and J ends lost 11 bases and 1 base, in that order; junction bases with no gene match: 6. The CDR3 nucleotides read TGTGCCTCCCGGACTAGCGGGAGGGGGTCCTACAATGAGCAGTTCTTC. It codes for CASRTSGRGSYNEQFF. Looking up the rest from reference TRBV19 and TRBJ2-1 gives the full variable domain: DGGITQSPKYLFRKEGQNVTLSCEQNLNHDAMYWYRQDPGQGLRLIYYSQIVNDFQKGDIAEGYSVSREKKESFPLTVTSAQKNPTAFYLCASRTSGRGSYNEQFFGPGTRLTVL.

The chain links TRBV11-3 to TRBJ1-2; 8 bases align to TRBD1. CDR1 SGHNT and CDR2 YENEEA come from the germline V gene. There are 15 residues in the CDR3. The trim removed 2 bases at V and 7 bases at J, leaving 9 bases unmatched. This CDR3 reads CASSLITGGPGGYTF. The DNA for the CDR3 is TGTGCCAGCAGCTTAATTACAGGGGGGCCCGGTGGCTACACCTTC.

Turning to this clone: An end of the junction differs from the germline gene, which may be a read error. V gene TRBV7-2 combines with J gene TRBJ1-3; TRBD1 matches at 7 bases. This CDR3 contains 12 residues. The germline gives CDR1 SGHTA, CDR2 FQGNSA. The CDR3 is CASSRDRRAPDF. The CDR3 region has the DNA TGTGCCAGCAGCAGGGACAGAAGGGCCCCCGATTTT.

The CDR3 DNA follows: TGTGCCATCAGTGGGGGACAGGGCGCCCCCATGAACACTGAAGCTTTCTTT. Encoded protein: CAISGGQGAPMNTEAFF. J is TRBJ1-1 and V is TRBV10-3, with 9 bases that match TRBD1. From germline, CDR1 is ENHRY and CDR2 SYGVKD. With 4 bases clipped from V and 0 bases from J, the junction kept 9 bases outside the gene matches. This CDR3 is 17 amino acids long.

CDR3 in amino acids: CASSYSLADSYNEQFF. The CDR3 nucleotides are TGTGCCAGCAGTTACTCTCTAGCGGACAGCTACAATGAGCAGTTCTTC. V and J are TRBV6-6 and TRBJ2-1; perhaps TRBD2 as D (7 bases). The CDR3 loop spans 16 amino acids. V gave up 0 bases and J gave up 3 bases, with 12 bases separating them. CDR1 MNHNY and CDR2 SVGAGI come from the germline V gene (reference sequence).

The genes are TRBV11-3 and TRBJ2-7, with 7 bases that match TRBD1. V was clipped by 3 bases and J by 2 bases; unmatched bases: 4. The CDR3 consists of 14 residues. The germline V gene encodes CDR1 SGHNT and CDR2 YENEEA. The CDR3 here is CASSFWGQTYEQYV. The CDR3 DNA follows: TGTGCCAGCAGCTTTTGGGGACAGACCTACGAGCAGTACGTC.

This chain links TRBV7-2 with TRBJ2-7; TRBD2 is a possible D gene (6 bases). Looked up from germline, CDR1 is SGHTA and CDR2 is FQGNSA. This CDR3 is built from 14 residues. V lost 3 bases to trimming and J lost 0 bases, with 9 bases between them. CDR3 loop: CASSLGRSSYEQYF. CDR3 bases: TGTGCCAGCAGCTTGGGGAGGAGCTCCTACGAGCAGTACTTC.

V and J are TRBV6-6 and TRBJ1-2; possible D gene TRBD1, 5 bases. In germline, CDR1 is MNHNY, CDR2 SVGAGI (reference sequence). V was clipped by 7 bases and J by 8 bases, with 11 bases between them. This CDR3 is 11 amino acids long. The CDR3 region is CASTPGGGYTF. The CDR3 DNA reads TGTGCCAGCACCCCCGGGGGGGGCTACACCTTC.